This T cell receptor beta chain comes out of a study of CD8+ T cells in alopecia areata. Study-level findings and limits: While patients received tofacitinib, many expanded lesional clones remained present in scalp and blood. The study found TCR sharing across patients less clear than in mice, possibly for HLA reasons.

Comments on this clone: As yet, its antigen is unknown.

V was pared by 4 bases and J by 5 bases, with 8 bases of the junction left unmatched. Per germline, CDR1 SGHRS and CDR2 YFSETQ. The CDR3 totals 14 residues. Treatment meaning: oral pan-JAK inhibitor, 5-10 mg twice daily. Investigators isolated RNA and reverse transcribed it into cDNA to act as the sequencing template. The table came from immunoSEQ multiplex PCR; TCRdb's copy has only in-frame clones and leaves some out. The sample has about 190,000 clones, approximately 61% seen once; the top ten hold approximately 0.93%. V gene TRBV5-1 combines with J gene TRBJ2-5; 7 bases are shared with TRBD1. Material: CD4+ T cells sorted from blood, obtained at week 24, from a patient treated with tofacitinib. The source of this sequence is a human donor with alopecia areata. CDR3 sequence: CASSPGQQYETQYF. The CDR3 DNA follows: TGCGCCAGCAGCCCGGGACAGCAGTATGAGACCCAGTACTTC.